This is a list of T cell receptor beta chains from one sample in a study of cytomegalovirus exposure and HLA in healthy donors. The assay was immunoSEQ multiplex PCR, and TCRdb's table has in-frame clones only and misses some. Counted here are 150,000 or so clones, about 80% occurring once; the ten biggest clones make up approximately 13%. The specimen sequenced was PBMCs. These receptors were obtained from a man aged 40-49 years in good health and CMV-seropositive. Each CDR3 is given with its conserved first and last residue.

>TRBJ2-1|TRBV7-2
CASSRREGTSEQFF
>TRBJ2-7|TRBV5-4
CASSTTGGGEQYF
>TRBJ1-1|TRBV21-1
CATPQEMNTEAFF
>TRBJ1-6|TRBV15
CATSRGDRGNSPLHF
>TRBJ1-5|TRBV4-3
CASSQGVGGNVQPQHF
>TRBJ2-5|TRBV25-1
CASSEFGWETQYF
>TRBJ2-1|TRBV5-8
CAILAGAYNEQFF
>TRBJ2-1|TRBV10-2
CASSGGTSGHNEQFF
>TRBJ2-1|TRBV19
CASSFLPGGRNEQFF
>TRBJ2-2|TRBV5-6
CASRLAGFTGELFF
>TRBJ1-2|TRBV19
CASSSGTGNYGYTF
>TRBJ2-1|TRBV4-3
CASSHQAGTGSNEQFF
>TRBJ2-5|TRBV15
CATSRDRVTTQYF
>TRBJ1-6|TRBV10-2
CASSEWGDRPSPLHF
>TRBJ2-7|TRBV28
CASSGGYEQYF
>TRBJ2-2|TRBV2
CASRRDRSDTGELFF
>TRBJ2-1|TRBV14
CASRGPTYNEQFF
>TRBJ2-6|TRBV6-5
CASSLTGSGANVLTF
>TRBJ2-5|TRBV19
CASSTSDGTQETQYF
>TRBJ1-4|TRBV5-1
CASSFGGNEKLFF
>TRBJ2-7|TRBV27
CASSPIGGRSEQYF
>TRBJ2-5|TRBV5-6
CASSPRGAETQYF
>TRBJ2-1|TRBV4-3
CASSQDRGRESEFF
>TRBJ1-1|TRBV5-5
CASTPTGARGTEAFF
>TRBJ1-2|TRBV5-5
CASSLRGRAANYGYTF
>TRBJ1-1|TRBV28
CASSPPRVGDTEAFF
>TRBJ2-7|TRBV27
CATAVLGSYEQYF
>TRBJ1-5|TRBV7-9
CASSLANRGLQHF
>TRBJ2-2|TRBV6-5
CASSRRSGELFF
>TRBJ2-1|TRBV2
CASSGDSRYNEQFF
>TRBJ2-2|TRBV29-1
CSVKEGGELFF
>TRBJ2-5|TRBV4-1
CASSLIGGLAGVEETQYF
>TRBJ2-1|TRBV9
CASSVASGRGYEQFF
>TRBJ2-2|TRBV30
CAWKGDRYTGELFF
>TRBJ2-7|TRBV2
CASSERGGLLEQYF
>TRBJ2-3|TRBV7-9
CASSLLAATTSTDTQYF
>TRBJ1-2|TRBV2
CASSGGFTAFYGYTF
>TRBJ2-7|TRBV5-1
CASSLVRGYEQYF
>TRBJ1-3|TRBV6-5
CASSTQGGGNTIYF
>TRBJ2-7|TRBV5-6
CASGTATVIEQYF
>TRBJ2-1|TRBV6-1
CASSGGLEGEQFF
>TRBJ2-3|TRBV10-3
CAINPTGTGTDTQYF
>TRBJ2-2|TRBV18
CASSPTTGTGNTGELFF
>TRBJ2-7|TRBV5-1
CASSLAWQGSTEQYF
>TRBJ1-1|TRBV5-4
CASSLSSWNTEAFF
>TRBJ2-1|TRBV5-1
CASSLLSGDRLNEQFF
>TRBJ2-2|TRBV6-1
CASSFTGFIGELFF
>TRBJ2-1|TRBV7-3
CASSPLAGPYNEQFF
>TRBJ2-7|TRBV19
CASSGYEQYF
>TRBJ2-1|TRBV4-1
CASSFQLSSYNEQFF
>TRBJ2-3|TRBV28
CASSPPTSIRADTQYF
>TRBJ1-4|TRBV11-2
CASSQDRGQKLFF
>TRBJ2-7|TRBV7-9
CASTSSYEQYF
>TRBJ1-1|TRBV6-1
CASIQGTNTEAFF
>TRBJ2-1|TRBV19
CASSINEALAEGSSYNEQFF
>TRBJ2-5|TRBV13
CASSPRLAGQYQETQYF
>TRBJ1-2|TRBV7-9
CASSLRGGYTF
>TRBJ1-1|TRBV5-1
CASSSQGPQSTEAFF
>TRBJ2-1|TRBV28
CASSLVASGRAYNEQFF
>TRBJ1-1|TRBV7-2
CASSPFGGNTEAFF